This paragraph covers one T cell receptor beta chain sequence. Its antigen remains unidentified. Generated by immunoSEQ multiplex PCR, the TCRdb table keeps only in-frame clones and is missing some. Seen here are roughly 300,000 clones, roughly nine tenths observed once, and the top ten hold roughly 1.1%. The record originates from a study of cytomegalovirus exposure and HLA in healthy donors. Study-wide results and limits: The study put 160 or so TCR beta chains on its list as cytomegalovirus-associated.

Germline loops: CDR1 MNHEY, CDR2 SMNVEV (reference sequence). The CDR3 runs to 16 residues. Deletions cut 2 bases from V and 4 bases from J, with 15 bases between. Sequencing was done on a sample of PBMCs. The TCR originated in a woman aged 30 to 39 in good health and CMV-seropositive. V gene TRBV27 combines with J gene TRBJ2-1; the D gene could be TRBD1 or TRBD2 (5 bases each). The CDR3 DNA is TGTGCCAGCAGTTTAATACTAGACAGCCGGTACAATGAGCAGTTCTTC. It encodes CASSLILDSRYNEQFF.